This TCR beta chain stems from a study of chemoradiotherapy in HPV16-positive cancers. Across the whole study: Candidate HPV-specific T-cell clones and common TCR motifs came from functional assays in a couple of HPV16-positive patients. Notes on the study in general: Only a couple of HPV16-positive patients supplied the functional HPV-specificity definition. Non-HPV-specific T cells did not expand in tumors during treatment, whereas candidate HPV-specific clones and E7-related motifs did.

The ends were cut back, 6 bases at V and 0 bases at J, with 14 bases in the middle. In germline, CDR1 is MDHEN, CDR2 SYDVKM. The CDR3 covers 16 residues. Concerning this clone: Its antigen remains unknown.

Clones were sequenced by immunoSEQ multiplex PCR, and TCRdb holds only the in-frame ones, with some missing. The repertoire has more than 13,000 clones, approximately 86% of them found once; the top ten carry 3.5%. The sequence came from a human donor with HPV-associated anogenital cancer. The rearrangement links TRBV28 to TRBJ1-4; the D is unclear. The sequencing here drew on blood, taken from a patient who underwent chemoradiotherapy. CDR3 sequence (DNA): TGTGCCAGCAGCCAGCCCCAGACGACAACTAATGAAAAACTGTTTTTT. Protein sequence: CASSQPQTTTNEKLFF.